This is a list of T cell receptor beta chains from one sample in a study of spatial heterogeneity in lung cancer. TCRdb itself ran the 5' RACE reads through MiXCR, one entry per CDR3 protein. Of over 6,500 distinct CDR3 sequences in the sample, about 11% are singletons; the top ten hold roughly 20%. Sequences were derived from lung tumor tissue, sampled at surgery. All receptors come from a male donor with early-stage non-small cell lung cancer. CDR3s include the opening cysteine and the closing phenylalanine or tryptophan. Each record gives: D gene, J gene, V gene, CDR3 protein. The D gene is left open where the match is weak.

d_call: NA
j_call: TRBJ2-5
v_call: TRBV11-1
cdr3_aa: CASSLSDGSRETQYF

d_call: NA
j_call: TRBJ2-3
v_call: TRBV7-9
cdr3_aa: CASSSAAVGTDTQYF

d_call: NA
j_call: TRBJ2-3
v_call: TRBV3-1
cdr3_aa: CASSQEVSTDTQYF

d_call: NA
j_call: TRBJ1-4
v_call: TRBV6-5
cdr3_aa: CASSDGGRLGEKLFF

d_call: TRBD2
j_call: TRBJ2-7
v_call: TRBV6-2/TRBV6-3
cdr3_aa: CASSWYSGRGEQYF

d_call: TRBD1
j_call: TRBJ2-3
v_call: TRBV28
cdr3_aa: CASIPGGNTDTQYF

d_call: NA
j_call: TRBJ2-5
v_call: TRBV5-5
cdr3_aa: CASSVQSSRGETQYF

d_call: NA
j_call: TRBJ1-1
v_call: TRBV6-5
cdr3_aa: CASSFGAPMNTEAFF

d_call: NA
j_call: TRBJ1-1
v_call: TRBV5-5
cdr3_aa: CASSLSPNTEAFF

d_call: NA
j_call: TRBJ2-2
v_call: TRBV7-9
cdr3_aa: CASSPESYTGELFF

d_call: NA
j_call: TRBJ2-1
v_call: TRBV2
cdr3_aa: CASSGDFTSEQFF

d_call: TRBD2
j_call: TRBJ2-5
v_call: TRBV2
cdr3_aa: CASTLAGVRQETQYF

d_call: NA
j_call: TRBJ2-7
v_call: TRBV29-1
cdr3_aa: CSVGQSRSYEQYF

d_call: NA
j_call: TRBJ2-1
v_call: TRBV20-1
cdr3_aa: CSARIAGQLVNEQFF

d_call: NA
j_call: TRBJ2-3
v_call: TRBV6-5
cdr3_aa: CASRPGLQAVSTDTQYF

d_call: NA
j_call: TRBJ2-2
v_call: TRBV5-1
cdr3_aa: CASSPGGYTGELFF

d_call: TRBD2
j_call: TRBJ2-3
v_call: TRBV4-3
cdr3_aa: CASSLSGDTDTQYF

d_call: TRBD2
j_call: TRBJ2-1
v_call: TRBV20-1
cdr3_aa: CSARPPGLASNEQFF

d_call: TRBD1
j_call: TRBJ1-6
v_call: TRBV6-5
cdr3_aa: CASSFYGTGISDSPLHF

d_call: NA
j_call: TRBJ1-1
v_call: TRBV5-1
cdr3_aa: CASSLMAGGAFF

d_call: NA
j_call: TRBJ2-6
v_call: TRBV6-5
cdr3_aa: CASSYSAGHGANVLTF

d_call: NA
j_call: TRBJ1-1
v_call: TRBV5-1
cdr3_aa: CASTPLRGGTEAFF

d_call: TRBD1
j_call: TRBJ1-2
v_call: TRBV4-2
cdr3_aa: CASSQDQDRGNYGYTF

d_call: TRBD1
j_call: TRBJ2-5
v_call: TRBV6-5
cdr3_aa: CASSYWARQGAQETQYF

d_call: TRBD2
j_call: TRBJ2-1
v_call: TRBV5-1
cdr3_aa: CASSTGTSGTGEIF

d_call: TRBD2
j_call: TRBJ2-2
v_call: TRBV7-9
cdr3_aa: CASSPGTSGNVGELFF

d_call: NA
j_call: TRBJ1-1
v_call: TRBV20-1
cdr3_aa: CSAHRYREAFF

d_call: TRBD2
j_call: TRBJ2-1
v_call: TRBV11-2
cdr3_aa: CASSSHPTSGYNEQFF

d_call: TRBD1
j_call: TRBJ2-7
v_call: TRBV20-1
cdr3_aa: CSARSGQGLGYEQYF

d_call: NA
j_call: TRBJ2-1
v_call: TRBV7-9
cdr3_aa: CASSRRGYEQFF

d_call: NA
j_call: TRBJ1-1
v_call: TRBV30
cdr3_aa: CAWRLYMTALNTEAFF

d_call: NA
j_call: TRBJ1-1
v_call: TRBV20-1
cdr3_aa: CSASWEARANTEAFF

d_call: TRBD2
j_call: TRBJ2-3
v_call: TRBV29-1
cdr3_aa: CSVPGGRLAAGDTQYF

d_call: NA
j_call: TRBJ1-6
v_call: TRBV18
cdr3_aa: CASSPIGDSPLHF

d_call: NA
j_call: TRBJ2-2
v_call: TRBV20-1
cdr3_aa: CSARGGPGRSAGELFF

d_call: NA
j_call: TRBJ2-1
v_call: TRBV9
cdr3_aa: CASSVGSRDFNEQFF

d_call: NA
j_call: TRBJ2-7
v_call: TRBV6-2/TRBV6-3
cdr3_aa: CASSYGRALYEQYF

d_call: TRBD1
j_call: TRBJ2-5
v_call: TRBV20-1
cdr3_aa: CSADEDRGETQYF

d_call: TRBD1
j_call: TRBJ1-5
v_call: TRBV5-4
cdr3_aa: CASSRQGGGQPQHF

d_call: NA
j_call: TRBJ1-2
v_call: TRBV24-1
cdr3_aa: CATSEQGYYGYTF

d_call: NA
j_call: TRBJ2-3
v_call: TRBV20-1
cdr3_aa: CSAKGRVFTDTQYF

d_call: TRBD1
j_call: TRBJ1-2
v_call: TRBV7-9
cdr3_aa: CASSSFRDRGFYYGYTF

d_call: NA
j_call: TRBJ2-1
v_call: TRBV11-2
cdr3_aa: CASSPRGGEQFF

d_call: NA
j_call: TRBJ1-1
v_call: TRBV5-1
cdr3_aa: CASSLEEYLNTEAFF

d_call: TRBD2
j_call: TRBJ2-3
v_call: TRBV15
cdr3_aa: CATSPRGTISTDTQYF

d_call: NA
j_call: TRBJ2-7
v_call: TRBV7-8
cdr3_aa: CASSLEGGDSSYEQYF

d_call: NA
j_call: TRBJ1-5
v_call: TRBV2
cdr3_aa: CASSNGATQHF

d_call: NA
j_call: TRBJ2-7
v_call: TRBV3-1
cdr3_aa: CASSQDPTGADGSDF

d_call: TRBD1
j_call: TRBJ2-2
v_call: TRBV20-1
cdr3_aa: CSARAAGQGAAGELFF